Below, 7 T cell receptor beta chains from the same sample are listed, as sequenced in a study of early T cells in non-severe SARS-CoV-2 infection. TCRdb reprocessed the 5' RACE reads with MiXCR, giving one entry per CDR3 protein. The data hold 60,000 or so distinct CDR3 sequences, with roughly 12% observed a single time. The sequenced sample consisted of whole blood. The receptors were sampled from an adult who was a healthcare worker with PCR-confirmed SARS-CoV-2 infection or an uninfected control (not recorded which).

This clonotype was seen a handful of times. The chain is built from TRBV12-3 or TRBV12-4 and TRBJ2-2, with 10 nucleotides matching TRBD2. The CDR3 extends over 14 amino acids. After removal of 6 bases from V and 5 bases from J, the junction contained 3 bases not matched to a gene. The CDR3 region has the DNA TGTGCCAGCAGCGGGACTAGCGTGACCGGGGAGCTGTTTTTT. The encoded protein is CASSGTSVTGELFF.

The chain carries TRBV20-1 and TRBJ1-5, with a possible D match to TRBD1 (6 bases). Deletions cut 0 bases from V and 2 bases from J, with 11 bases between. In germline, CDR1 is DFQATT, CDR2 SNEGSKA (reference sequence). This CDR3 contains 15 residues. The CDR3 reads CSAREEAGGNQPQHF. The CDR3 region has the DNA TGCAGTGCTAGAGAAGAAGCAGGGGGCAATCAGCCCCAGCATTTT.

This clonotype came up many times. The chain links TRBV7-8 to TRBJ1-3; D uncertain. Germline CDR1 is SGHVS and CDR2 is FQNEAQ. The CDR3 is 14 residues long. V shed 1 base and J shed 1 base, with 5 bases lying between them. The CDR3 sequence is CASSLESSGNTIYF. CDR3 coding DNA: TGTGCCAGCAGCTTAGAAAGTTCTGGAAACACCATATATTTT.

This clonotype was recorded many times. V usage is TRBV7-2 and J usage is TRBJ2-1; tentatively, D is TRBD1 or TRBD2 (5 bases each). V lost 4 bases and J lost 0, with 19 bases in between. The CDR3 length is 18 residues. CDR1 and CDR2 (germline): SGHTA, FQGNSA. The CDR3 bases are TGTGCCAGCAGCTCAAACCAATACGGGACGAGCTCCTACAATGAGCAGTTCTTC. The encoded protein is CASSSNQYGTSSYNEQFF.

This clonotype has more than one count but fewer than ten. Relative to the germline gene, one junction end is altered; a read error may explain this. CDR3 nucleotides: TGTGTCAGCAGCTTCCAGCCTAAGACGGATTACAATGAGCAGTTCTTC. Protein: CVSSFQPKTDYNEQFF. The chain uses TRBV13 and TRBJ2-1; D unclear. CDR1 and CDR2 from the germline V gene are PRHDT and FYEKMQ (reference sequence). The CDR3 totals 16 residues.

This clonotype has at least ten counts. The chain is built from TRBV6-5 and TRBJ2-7, with 8 bases matching TRBD1. Germline V lookup: CDR1 MNHEY, CDR2 SVGAGI. This CDR3 comprises 13 residues. V lost 5 bases to trimming and J lost 4 bases; unmatched junction nucleotides: 4. CDR3 in amino acids: CASSQGARYEQYF. The CDR3 DNA reads TGTGCCAGCAGTCAGGGGGCGCGGTACGAGCAGTACTTC.

This clonotype was detected many times. The CDR3 DNA is TGCGCCAGCAGCGGTGGATTTCCGAACACTGAAGCTTTCTTT. As protein: CASSGGFPNTEAFF. The chain employs TRBV5-1 and TRBJ1-1; D is undetermined. Trimming left V 4 bases short and J 1 base short, with 11 bases between. The CDR3 is 14 residues long. The germline gives CDR1 SGHRS, CDR2 YFSETQ.